This TCR beta chain emerged from a study of beta chain features in type 1 diabetes. Whole-study findings and limits: A greater similarity of naive, central memory and Treg TCRB repertoires was seen among patients than among healthy donors.

This clone has more than one count but fewer than ten. What it binds is unknown. Every isolated RNA sample was fully reverse transcribed, so sequencing captured expressed TCRB transcripts. Read counts averaged around 3.6 million for samples of naive, central memory and regulatory T cells. TCRdb's copy holds only in-frame clones and misses some; the assay was immunoSEQ multiplex PCR. This sample carries about 400,000 clones, roughly 12% of them seen once, and the ten largest clones take about 0.017%. The CDR3 extends over 12 amino acids. The germline V gene encodes CDR1 LNHDA and CDR2 SQIVND (reference sequence). V lost 4 bases and J lost 14; bases outside the gene matches: 7. Via CD45RO/CCR7/CD25/CD127/CD95/CD27, cells of the CD4+ naive, central memory, regulatory and stem cell-like memory subsets were sorted.

Sequencing used naive CD4+ T cells from blood. This chain links TRBV19 with TRBJ2-5; 10 bases fit TRBD2. The clonotype was recovered from a man aged 18 to 29 in good health. The CDR3 loop reads CASSTYGLAVYF. The CDR3 DNA reads as TGTGCCAGTAGTACCTACGGACTAGCGGTTTACTTC.